The 9 T cell receptor beta chains presented below share a single source sample, sequenced in a study of T cell responses to AZD1222 COVID-19 vaccine. TCRdb's table, derived via immunoSEQ multiplex PCR, lists solely in-frame clones and lacks some. The table lists around 180,000 clones, around 94% of them singletons. Here the sequenced sample was peripheral blood, taken 28 days after the second AZD1222 dose. These receptors were collected from an adult who received the AZD1222 COVID-19 vaccine.

The chain combines TRBV11-2 with TRBJ2-5, with TRBD1 matching 11 bases. J gave up 2 bases and V 5 bases, and 7 bases lay outside the gene matches. This CDR3 is 16 amino acids long. Germline lookup yields CDR1 SGHAT and CDR2 FQNNGV. The CDR3 DNA is TGTGCCAGCAGCACACGGGACAGGGGGAGGCAAGAGACCCAGTACTTC. Translating it yields CASSTRDRGRQETQYF.

V is TRBV6-1 and J is TRBJ2-5, with D hard to call. Germline V lookup: CDR1 MNHNS, CDR2 SASEGT. V was pared by 2 bases and J by 2 bases, with 9 bases between. The length of the CDR3 is 14 residues. The CDR3 protein is CASSEIVLQETQYF. For the CDR3, the DNA is TGTGCCAGCAGTGAAATTGTCTTACAAGAGACCCAGTACTTC.

J is TRBJ1-5 and V is TRBV6-2 or TRBV6-3; TRBD1 matches 8 bases. The CDR3 loop spans 15 amino acids. The germline CDR1 and CDR2 sequences are MNHEY and SVGEGT. J lost 3 bases, V lost 6 bases, and 7 bases had no gene match. The CDR3 region has the DNA TGTGCCAGCAGGTACGACAGGGGCTACAATCAGCCCCAGCATTTT. The encoded protein is CASRYDRGYNQPQHF.

In this sample, this clone turned up a few times. The J gene is TRBJ2-2, the V gene TRBV18; D unresolved. This CDR3 region has 14 residues. Deletions cut 5 bases from V and 0 bases from J, with 7 bases between. Germline values: CDR1 KGHSH, CDR2 LQKENI. The CDR3 DNA follows: TGTGCCAGCTCAAGGAGCGCGAACACCGGGGAGCTGTTTTTT. It yields the protein CASSRSANTGELFF.

Only a few counts were recorded for this clone. The sample has other DNA sequences that encode this CDR3 too. The rearrangement uses TRBV19 and TRBJ1-5, with D uncertain. The CDR3 consists of 13 residues. The germline V and J ends were trimmed by 3 bases and 4 bases, with 7 bases remaining between them. CDR1 and CDR2 from the germline V gene are LNHDA and SQIVND (reference sequence). CDR3 DNA sequence: TGTGCCAGTAGTATTCGGGGAAATCAGCCCCAGCATTTT. Its protein is CASSIRGNQPQHF.

The chain is built from TRBV29-1 and TRBJ1-6; tentative D call: TRBD1 (6 bases). The CDR3 consists of 13 residues. Germline assignment: CDR1 SQVTM and CDR2 ANQGSEA. Trimming left V 6 bases short and J 7 bases short, with 13 bases between. The CDR3 here is CSVTIDRNSPLHF. CDR3 bases: TGCAGCGTCACTATTGACAGGAATTCACCCCTCCACTTT.

The chain is built from TRBV20-1 and TRBJ2-5; D gene uncertain. CDR1 and CDR2 from the germline V gene are DFQATT and SNEGSKA (reference sequence). V was cut by 4 bases and J by 5 bases, with 5 bases left in between. The CDR3 spans 10 residues. The CDR3 DNA is TGCAGTGCTATCGGGGAGACCCAGTACTTC. Its protein product is CSAIGETQYF.

J is TRBJ2-1 and V is TRBV11-3, with TRBD1 identical over 8 bases. The V gene's germline CDR1 is SGHNT and CDR2 YENEEA. J lost 7 bases, V lost 0 bases, and 5 bases had no gene match. The CDR3 length is 15 residues. The CDR3 nucleotides are TGTGCCAGCAGCTTAGATGCAGGGGGCCGAAATGAGCAGTTCTTC. As protein: CASSLDAGGRNEQFF.

The CDR3 DNA reads TGCGCCAGCAGCTTGGGACAGGGGGCGGGCCACGAGCAGTACTTC. Its translation is CASSLGQGAGHEQYF. V and J are TRBV5-1 and TRBJ2-7; 10 nucleotides match TRBD1. With V trimmed by 0 bases and J by 5 bases, 5 bases remained unmatched. This CDR3 contains 15 residues. The germline V gene has CDR1 SGHRS and CDR2 YFSETQ.